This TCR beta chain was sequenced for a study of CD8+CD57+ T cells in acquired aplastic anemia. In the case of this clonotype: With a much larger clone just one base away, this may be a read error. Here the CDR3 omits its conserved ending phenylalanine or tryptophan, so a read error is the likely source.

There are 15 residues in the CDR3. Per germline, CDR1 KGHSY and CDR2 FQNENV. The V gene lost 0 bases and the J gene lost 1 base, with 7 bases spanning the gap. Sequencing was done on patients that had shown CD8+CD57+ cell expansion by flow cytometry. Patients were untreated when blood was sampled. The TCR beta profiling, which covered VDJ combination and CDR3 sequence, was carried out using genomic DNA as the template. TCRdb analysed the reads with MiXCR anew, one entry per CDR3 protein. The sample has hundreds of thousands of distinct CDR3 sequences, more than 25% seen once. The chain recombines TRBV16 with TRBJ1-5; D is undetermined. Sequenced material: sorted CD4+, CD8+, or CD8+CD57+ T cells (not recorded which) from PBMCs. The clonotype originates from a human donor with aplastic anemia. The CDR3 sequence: CASSQSGLSNQPQHS. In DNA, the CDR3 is TGTGCCAGCAGCCAATCTGGGTTAAGCAATCAGCCCCAGCATTCT.